These 26 T cell receptor beta chains originate from one sample sequenced in a study of cytomegalovirus exposure and HLA in healthy donors. Vbeta (60) and Jbeta (13) primers were used in the PCR. Assay used: immunoSEQ multiplex PCR; TCRdb lists only in-frame clones, some missing. Among under 70,000 clones, over 55% were seen once, and the ten largest hold under 45%. The sequencing input was PBMCs. Receptor source: a man aged 35-49 years in good health and CMV-seropositive.

The chain joins TRBV19 to TRBJ1-5, with 8 bases identical to TRBD1. CDR1 LNHDA and CDR2 SQIVND come from the germline V gene (reference sequence). CDR3 length equals 14 residues. Losses at the gene ends were 7 bases for V and 3 bases for J; bases not matched to a gene: 5. CDR3 loop: CASTLQGVNQPQHF. The CDR3 DNA reads as TGTGCCAGTACTCTACAGGGGGTCAATCAGCCCCAGCATTTT. The whole variable domain, remainder taken from reference TRBV19 and TRBJ1-5, is DGGITQSPKYLFRKEGQNVTLSCEQNLNHDAMYWYRQDPGQGLRLIYYSQIVNDFQKGDIAEGYSVSREKKESFPLTVTSAQKNPTAFYLCASTLQGVNQPQHFGDGTRLSIL.

The J gene is TRBJ1-1, the V gene TRBV19, with D perhaps TRBD1 (6 bases). V shed 11 bases and J shed 1 base, with 11 bases lying between them. Germline CDR1 LNHDA, CDR2 SQIVND (reference sequence). The length of the CDR3 is 12 residues. CDR3 in amino acids: CARPTGNTEAFF. The DNA for the CDR3 is TGTGCCCGACCGACAGGGAACACTGAAGCTTTCTTT.

The genes are TRBV11-2 and TRBJ1-2; D may be TRBD1 (5 bases). Per the germline V gene, CDR1 is SGHAT and CDR2 is FQNNGV. The CDR3 is 14 amino acids. V dropped 2 bases and J dropped 5 bases, with 12 bases sitting between them. This chain's CDR3 is CASSLNPGRYGYTF. In DNA, the CDR3 is TGTGCCAGCAGCTTAAATCCAGGGAGGTATGGCTACACCTTC.

This chain links TRBV7-9 with TRBJ1-1; a possible D gene is TRBD1 (5 bases). CDR3 length: 13 amino acids. Germline V CDR1 and CDR2: SEHNR, FQNEAQ (reference sequence). V shed 3 bases and J shed 10 bases, with 15 bases lying between them. The CDR3, as DNA: TGTGCCAGCAGCTTGAGAGGTCAGGGTTCAGCTTTCTTT. It yields the protein CASSLRGQGSAFF.

This chain links TRBV5-4 with TRBJ1-6; 9 bases map to TRBD1. The CDR3 length is 14 residues. The ends lost 4 bases at V and 7 bases at J; junction bases unmatched: 3. Germline V CDR1 and CDR2: SGHNT, YYREEE (reference sequence). The CDR3 here is CASSRGQGNSPLHF. CDR3 nucleotide sequence: TGTGCCAGCAGCCGCGGACAGGGGAATTCACCCCTCCACTTT.

This chain connects TRBV30 to TRBJ1-3; D not certain. CDR3 length equals 12 residues. Trimming removed 4 bases from V and 2 bases from J, with 6 bases in between. Germline V gives CDR1 GTSNPN, CDR2 SVGIG (reference sequence). The CDR3 coding sequence is TGTGCCTGGAAGCGGGCTGGAAACACCATATATTTT. As protein: CAWKRAGNTIYF.

The chain carries TRBV6-1 and TRBJ2-7; the match to TRBD1 covers 7 bases. Germline V CDR1 and CDR2: MNHNS, SASEGT. The ends lost 6 bases at V and 1 base at J; junction bases unmatched: 3. The CDR3 has 13 residues. The DNA for the CDR3 is TGTGCCAGCAGCTCGACAGGGTCCTACGAGCAGTACTTC. Amino acid sequence: CASSSTGSYEQYF.

This chain connects TRBV6-5 to TRBJ2-3; no definite D call. Germline assignment: CDR1 MNHEY and CDR2 SVGAGI. The CDR3 has 15 residues. Trimming cost V 6 bases and J 0 bases, with 13 bases left between them. CDR3 residues: CASRITAASTDTQYF. In DNA, the CDR3 is TGTGCCAGCAGGATCACCGCGGCGAGCACAGATACGCAGTATTTT.

The V call is TRBV18, the J call TRBJ1-1, with a possible D match to TRBD1 (6 bases). The germline gives CDR1 KGHSH, CDR2 LQKENI. The CDR3 contains 14 residues. The V end was cut by 4 bases, the J end by 3 bases, with 12 bases between. CDR3 amino acids: CASSHRVEDTEAFF. As DNA, the CDR3 is TGTGCCAGCTCACACAGGGTAGAGGACACTGAAGCTTTCTTT.

Only a few counts were recorded for this clone. The chain combines TRBV5-6 with TRBJ1-1; no definite D call. The CDR3 spans 15 residues. Germline CDR1 is SGHDT and CDR2 is YYEEEE. Deletions cut 4 bases from V and 0 bases from J, with 13 bases between. DNA of the CDR3: TGTGCCAGCAGCCCTCGGCCAGGTCTGAACACTGAAGCTTTCTTT. Amino acids: CASSPRPGLNTEAFF. Combining the CDR3 with reference TRBV5-6 and TRBJ1-1 gives the whole variable domain DAGVTQSPTHLIKTRGQQVTLRCSPKSGHDTVSWYQQALGQGPQFIFQYYEEEERQRGNFPDRFSGHQFPNYSSELNVNALLLGDSALYLCASSPRPGLNTEAFFGQGTRLTVV.

The V call is TRBV12-5, the J call TRBJ2-5, with a possible D match to TRBD1 (5 bases). CDR1 and CDR2 (germline): LGHNT, FRNRAP. The CDR3 length is 15 residues. Between the trimmed V and J ends, which lost 7 bases and 3 bases, there was a span of 18 bases. CDR3 in amino acids: CASAEALGPEETQYF. Here the CDR3 DNA reads TGTGCTAGTGCCGAGGCTCTGGGGCCCGAAGAGACCCAGTACTTC.

The rearrangement links TRBV5-6 to TRBJ1-1; no reliable D call. Between the trimmed V and J ends, which lost 0 bases and 0 bases, there was a span of 9 bases. The CDR3 has 15 residues. The germline V gene encodes CDR1 SGHDT and CDR2 YYEEEE. The CDR3 DNA follows: TGTGCCAGCAGCTTGGCCGAACTCCTGAACACTGAAGCTTTCTTT. This codes for CASSLAELLNTEAFF.

The rearrangement uses TRBV5-1 and TRBJ2-7, with 9 bases lining up with TRBD1. This CDR3 has 14 amino acids. J was trimmed by 2 bases and V by 5 bases; bases with no gene match: 5. CDR1 is SGHRS, CDR2 YFSETQ, per germline. The DNA of the CDR3 is TGCGCCAGCAGACGGACAGGGGATACCTACGAGCAGTACTTC. This sequence encodes CASRRTGDTYEQYF.

V gene TRBV7-9 combines with J gene TRBJ1-1; D uncertain. V lost 0 bases, J lost 4 bases, and 6 bases lay in between. From germline, CDR1 is SEHNR and CDR2 FQNEAQ (reference sequence). This CDR3 comprises 13 residues. This CDR3 is CASSLASGTEAFF. DNA for the CDR3: TGTGCCAGCAGCTTAGCATCAGGCACTGAAGCTTTCTTT.

The V call is TRBV4-3, the J call TRBJ2-7, with D possibly matching TRBD1 (6 bases). Germline V gives CDR1 LGHNA, CDR2 YSLEER. The ends were cut back, 0 bases at V and 6 bases at J, with 15 bases in the middle. The CDR3 loop spans 15 amino acids. In nucleotides, the CDR3 is TGCGCCAGCAGCCAAGATAGCCAGGGGATCTCCGAGCAGTACTTC. Encoded protein: CASSQDSQGISEQYF.

CDR3 amino acids: CAWSQQGFSNQPQHF. In DNA form, the CDR3 reads TGTGCCTGGAGTCAACAGGGGTTTAGCAATCAGCCCCAGCATTTT. This sequence joins TRBV30 and TRBJ1-5; 7 nucleotides agree with TRBD1. The V and J ends lost 2 bases and 0 bases, in that order; junction bases with no gene match: 4. CDR1 GTSNPN and CDR2 SVGIG come from the germline V gene (reference sequence). The length of the CDR3 is 15 residues.

V is TRBV27 and J is TRBJ2-7; a weak D match, TRBD1 (6 bases). Trimming cost V 2 bases and J 1 base, with 9 bases left between them. The V gene's germline CDR1 is MNHEY and CDR2 SMNVEV (reference sequence). CDR3 length equals 14 residues. The CDR3 loop reads CASSLVDRSYEQYF. In nucleotides, the CDR3 is TGTGCCAGCAGTTTAGTAGACAGGTCCTACGAGCAGTACTTC.

The chain couples TRBV30 to TRBJ1-5; a possible D gene is TRBD1 (6 bases). Germline V gene lookup returns CDR1 GTSNPN and CDR2 SVGIG (reference sequence). The CDR3 is made up of 15 amino acids. Between the trimmed V and J ends, which lost 0 bases and 2 bases, there was a span of 11 bases. The DNA for the CDR3 is TGTGCCTGGAGTGTACAGGGTACGGGCAATCAGCCCCAGCATTTT. Protein sequence: CAWSVQGTGNQPQHF.

This chain joins TRBV30 and TRBJ1-5; 7 bases match TRBD1. Germline CDR1 is GTSNPN and CDR2 is SVGIG (reference sequence). The V gene end was trimmed by 2 bases and the J gene end by 0 bases; junction bases not matched to a gene: 10. CDR3 length: 17 residues. The CDR3 DNA reads as TGTGCCTGGAGTTTCCGACAGGGAGGATATAGCAATCAGCCCCAGCATTTT. Translated: CAWSFRQGGYSNQPQHF.

This clone was seen only once. The gene calls are TRBV2 and TRBJ2-1, with 7 positions matching TRBD2. V lost 7 bases, J lost 0 bases, and 9 bases stayed unmatched. Germline V gene data show CDR1 as SNHLY and CDR2 as FYNNEI. CDR3 size: 16 residues. The CDR3 DNA sequence: TGTGCCAGCACGCGTGACCGGGACTACTCCTACAATGAGCAGTTCTTC. Translation: CASTRDRDYSYNEQFF.

This chain links TRBV11-3 with TRBJ2-2; 8 bases line up with TRBD1. V trimming: 1 base; J trimming: 7 bases; junction bases outside the gene matches: 5. From germline, CDR1 is SGHNT and CDR2 YENEEA. This CDR3 spans 15 amino acids. The CDR3 loop reads CASSLAGGGSGELFF. Here the CDR3 DNA reads TGTGCCAGCAGCTTAGCAGGGGGCGGAAGCGGGGAGCTGTTTTTT.

The CDR3 here is CASSLRGRAFF. The CDR3 DNA follows: TGCGCCAGCAGCCTGCGGGGAAGGGCTTTCTTT. The chain combines TRBV4-3 with TRBJ1-1; no definite D call. This CDR3 has 11 residues. Per germline, CDR1 LGHNA and CDR2 YSLEER. The V end was cut by 4 bases, the J end by 11 bases, with 11 bases between.

V is TRBV28 and J is TRBJ1-1, with D hard to call. There are 15 residues in the CDR3. The germline gives CDR1 MDHEN, CDR2 SYDVKM. The V end lost 4 bases, the J end lost 0 bases, and 12 bases lay between the germline ends. CDR3 DNA: TGTGCCAGCAGTTCCCCGGGAGACATGAACACTGAAGCTTTCTTT. Protein: CASSSPGDMNTEAFF.

The chain recombines TRBV9 with TRBJ2-1; 8 bases fit TRBD2. Trimming at V came to 1 base and at J to 10 bases, leaving 13 bases not matched to a gene. The CDR3 sequence is 16 residues long. Germline lookup yields CDR1 SGDLS and CDR2 YYNGEE. Written as DNA, the CDR3 is TGTGCCAGCAGCGTAAGACCGTCGGGACTAGGCCAAGAGCAGTTCTTC. It is translated as CASSVRPSGLGQEQFF.

The J gene is TRBJ1-2, the V gene TRBV27; D not certain. CDR1 and CDR2 from the germline V gene are MNHEY and SMNVEV (reference sequence). The germline V and J ends were trimmed by 6 bases and 8 bases, with 13 bases remaining between them. This CDR3 region has 12 residues. CDR3: CASRGRTGGYTF. In DNA, the CDR3 is TGTGCCAGCAGGGGGAGAACGGGCGGCTACACCTTC.

This rearrangement joins TRBV7-9 to TRBJ1-2; D gene ambiguous. Between the trimmed V and J ends, which lost 6 bases and 5 bases, there was a span of 10 bases. Germline V gene sequence: CDR1 SEHNR, CDR2 FQNEAQ (reference sequence). The CDR3 covers 12 residues. The CDR3 protein is CASRHVVYGYTF. Here the CDR3 DNA reads TGTGCCAGCAGACATGTGGTGTATGGCTACACCTTC.